This TCR beta chain came from a study of T cell repertoires in cytomegalovirus infection (dated by TCRdb to about 2019). Study-wide context: Alongside well-studied HLA-B-restricted epitopes, the peptide stimulations were aimed at recently identified HLA-C-restricted CMV epitopes, whose presentation resists viral immunomodulation. Donor HLA type was relevant to the analysis, because carriage of CMV infection together with the matching HLA type was indicated by public TCR beta signatures.

The germline V gene (reference sequence) gives CDR1 as MNHNY and CDR2 as SVGAGI. The junction shows trimming of 6 bases on V and 0 bases on J, plus 12 bases between the germline ends. The CDR3 runs 15 amino acids, cysteine and phenylalanine included. The read is trimmed to its CDR3 DNA, 45 bases read in frame from base 1. Broad study findings and their caveats: Cumulative frequency of public TCR beta family members discriminated carriers of CMV infection plus the relevant HLA type in this cohort and an independent approximately 350-donor cohort. The ex vivo response was dominated by HLA-C-restricted CMV-specific TCR beta clonotypes, and the single most frequent clonotype in two of eight donors was supplied by these HLA-C-restricted clonotypes.

This sample was sequenced with an Illumina HiSeq 1500. The public sequencing data were trimmed at Q25 with fastp and processed into clonotypes with MiXCR by TCRdb, which kept only in-frame beta chains. Rows merge per CDR3 protein into single entries with the most common DNA and genes. The sample has some 350,000 distinct CDR3 sequences on record, approximately 30% of them singletons. Clones ranked in the top ten supply about 14% of the sample. For this clonotype: Its antigen is not yet known. No base qualities exist here, and no much larger clone lies one base off it.

Interpreted using the paper, the treatment or condition label stands for: in vitro stimulation with specific CMV peptide epitopes to enrich CMV-specific T cells. Sequenced material: cultured PBMCs, taken from culture after CMV antigen stimulation. The TCR originated in a human donor in good health (CMV status not recorded). Some clones in this sample may be carry-over from other donors' samples. This chain is built from TRBV6-6 and TRBJ1-5; the D gene is perhaps TRBD1, on 5 matching bases. The DNA is TGTGCCAGCAGCCTGGGACGAAATAGCAATCAGCCCCAGCATTTT. The resulting protein is CASSLGRNSNQPQHF.